Listed below are T cell receptor beta chains from one sample, sequenced in a study of vaccination and CD4 T cells after COVID-19. TCRdb re-derived calls from the PCR reads in MiXCR, one entry per CDR3 protein. This sample has roughly 4,500 distinct CDR3 sequences, with over 20% found just once. No antigens are known for them. The sequenced sample was CD4+ T cells from blood, cultured in vitro, obtained after SARS-CoV-2 vaccination. Receptor source: a human donor who had recovered from COVID-19. The conserved cysteine and the conserved F or W are not part of the CDR3 here. Each record gives: CDR3 protein, V gene, J gene.

CDR3 protein: ASSLGTRGTTDTQY
V gene: TRBV7-8
J gene: TRBJ2-3

CDR3 protein: ASTILSGGYGYT
V gene: TRBV7-9
J gene: TRBJ1-2

CDR3 protein: ASRRARGREAF
V gene: TRBV6-2/TRBV6-3
J gene: TRBJ1-1

CDR3 protein: APRVRDRGF
V gene: TRBV6-4
J gene: TRBJ1-1

CDR3 protein: ASSRTGGYGLSSYEQY
V gene: TRBV19
J gene: TRBJ2-7

CDR3 protein: ASTQPKTGTVDQPQH
V gene: TRBV28
J gene: TRBJ1-5

CDR3 protein: ATSDGARGGYT
V gene: TRBV24-1
J gene: TRBJ1-2

CDR3 protein: ASSLGVGGPGNIPYEQY
V gene: TRBV5-1
J gene: TRBJ2-7

CDR3 protein: ASTKYSGANVLT
V gene: TRBV6-1
J gene: TRBJ2-6

CDR3 protein: AISVEVGGGPNSPLH
V gene: TRBV10-3
J gene: TRBJ1-6

CDR3 protein: ASSLGHARGQETQY
V gene: TRBV7-2
J gene: TRBJ2-5

CDR3 protein: ASTRRTEAF
V gene: TRBV6-1
J gene: TRBJ1-1

CDR3 protein: ASSQGGLAPSAFVLT
V gene: TRBV4-1
J gene: TRBJ2-6

CDR3 protein: ASSEGLKTQY
V gene: TRBV10-1
J gene: TRBJ2-5

CDR3 protein: ASMGTGKGYSGANVLT
V gene: TRBV19
J gene: TRBJ2-6

CDR3 protein: ASSLSPGQELNTEAF
V gene: TRBV28
J gene: TRBJ1-1

CDR3 protein: ASSSGQGFISPLH
V gene: TRBV12-3/TRBV12-4
J gene: TRBJ1-6

CDR3 protein: ASSLDRTSNQPQH
V gene: TRBV7-2
J gene: TRBJ1-5

CDR3 protein: AISEGLGYT
V gene: TRBV10-3
J gene: TRBJ1-2

CDR3 protein: ARGRRYGYT
V gene: TRBV5-3
J gene: TRBJ1-2

CDR3 protein: ASSLNWGADTQY
V gene: TRBV5-4
J gene: TRBJ2-3

CDR3 protein: ASSWTGGPTDTQY
V gene: TRBV5-4
J gene: TRBJ2-3

CDR3 protein: ASVGLAGNYGQY
V gene: TRBV2
J gene: TRBJ2-7

CDR3 protein: AGGTGTDTQY
V gene: TRBV6-2/TRBV6-3
J gene: TRBJ2-3